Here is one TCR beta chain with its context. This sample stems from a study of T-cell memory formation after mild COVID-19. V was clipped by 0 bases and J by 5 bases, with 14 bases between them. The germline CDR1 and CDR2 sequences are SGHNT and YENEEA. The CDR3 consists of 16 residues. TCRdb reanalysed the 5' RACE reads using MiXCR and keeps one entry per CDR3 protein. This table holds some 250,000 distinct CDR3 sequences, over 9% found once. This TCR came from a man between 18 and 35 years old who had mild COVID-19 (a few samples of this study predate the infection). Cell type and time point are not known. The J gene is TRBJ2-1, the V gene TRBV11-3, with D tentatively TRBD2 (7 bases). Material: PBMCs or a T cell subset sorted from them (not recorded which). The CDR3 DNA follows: TGTGCCAGCAGCTTAGAACAGGGTGGGGGGGACAATGAGCAGTTCTTC. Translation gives CASSLEQGGGDNEQFF.